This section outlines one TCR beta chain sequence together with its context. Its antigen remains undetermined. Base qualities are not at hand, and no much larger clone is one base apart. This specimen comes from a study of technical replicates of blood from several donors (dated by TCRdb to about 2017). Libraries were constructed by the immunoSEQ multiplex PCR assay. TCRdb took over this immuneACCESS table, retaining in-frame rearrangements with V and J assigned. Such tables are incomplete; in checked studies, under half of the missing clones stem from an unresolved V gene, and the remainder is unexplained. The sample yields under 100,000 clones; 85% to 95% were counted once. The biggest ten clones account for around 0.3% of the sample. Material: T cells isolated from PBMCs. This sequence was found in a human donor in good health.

CDR3 loop: CASSIGGGETQYF. The nucleotide sequence is TGTGCCAGTAGTATAGGGGGGGGAGAGACCCAGTACTTC. Recombination connected TRBV19 to TRBJ2-5, with TRBD2 identical over 7 junction bases. The germline V gene (reference sequence) supplies CDR1 LNHDA and CDR2 SQIVND. At the junction V is shortened by 1 base and J by 4 bases; bases outside the gene matches: 0. Measured from the cysteine to the phenylalanine, the CDR3 is 13 residues long. Only the CDR3 region is kept as DNA, spanning 39 bases read in frame from base 1.